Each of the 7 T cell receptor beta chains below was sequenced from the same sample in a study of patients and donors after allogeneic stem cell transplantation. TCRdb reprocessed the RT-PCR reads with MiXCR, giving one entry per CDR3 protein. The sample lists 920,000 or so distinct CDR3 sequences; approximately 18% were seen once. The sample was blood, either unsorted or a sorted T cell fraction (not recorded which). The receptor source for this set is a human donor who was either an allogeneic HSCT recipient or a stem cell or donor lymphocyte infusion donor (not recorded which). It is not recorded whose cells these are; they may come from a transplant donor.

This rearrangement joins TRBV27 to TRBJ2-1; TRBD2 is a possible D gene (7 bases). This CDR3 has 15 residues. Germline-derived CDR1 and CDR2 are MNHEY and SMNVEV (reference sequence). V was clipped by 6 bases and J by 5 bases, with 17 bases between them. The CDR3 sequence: CASSTGGGGHNEQFF. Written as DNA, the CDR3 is TGTGCCAGCAGCACGGGGGGCGGCGGCCACAATGAGCAGTTCTTC.

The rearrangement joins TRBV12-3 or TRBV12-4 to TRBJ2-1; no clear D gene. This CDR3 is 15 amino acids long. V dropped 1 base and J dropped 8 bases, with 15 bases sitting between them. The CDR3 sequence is CASSLGGSRRDEQFF. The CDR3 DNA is TGTGCCAGCAGTTTAGGGGGATCACGGCGCGATGAGCAGTTCTTC.

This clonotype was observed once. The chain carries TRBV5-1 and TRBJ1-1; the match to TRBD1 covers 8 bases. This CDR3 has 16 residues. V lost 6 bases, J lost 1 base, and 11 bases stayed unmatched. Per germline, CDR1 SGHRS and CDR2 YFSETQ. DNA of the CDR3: TGCGCCAGCACGAAACGACAGGGGTCGAGGAACACTGAAGCTTTCTTT. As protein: CASTKRQGSRNTEAFF.

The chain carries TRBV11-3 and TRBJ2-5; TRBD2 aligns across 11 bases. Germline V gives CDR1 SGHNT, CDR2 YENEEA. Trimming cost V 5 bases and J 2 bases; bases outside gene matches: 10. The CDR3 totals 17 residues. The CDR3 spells CASSLRLAGKGQETQYF. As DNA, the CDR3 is TGTGCCAGCAGCCTTCGACTAGCGGGAAAGGGGCAAGAGACCCAGTACTTC.

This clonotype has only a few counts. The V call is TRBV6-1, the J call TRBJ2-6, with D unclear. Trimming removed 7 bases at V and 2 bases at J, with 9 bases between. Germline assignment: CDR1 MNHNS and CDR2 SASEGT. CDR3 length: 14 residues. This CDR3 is CASTFSPGANVLTF. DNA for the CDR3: TGTGCCAGCACCTTCTCTCCTGGGGCCAACGTCCTGACTTTC.

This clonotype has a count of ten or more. DNA for the CDR3: TGTGCCAGCAGTTTGAACGGGGGGAACACCGGGGAGCTGTTTTTT. Translation: CASSLNGGNTGELFF. The rearrangement links TRBV12-3 or TRBV12-4 to TRBJ2-2; D perhaps matches TRBD2 (6 bases). Trimming left V 3 bases short and J 1 base short, with 9 bases between. There are 15 residues in the CDR3.

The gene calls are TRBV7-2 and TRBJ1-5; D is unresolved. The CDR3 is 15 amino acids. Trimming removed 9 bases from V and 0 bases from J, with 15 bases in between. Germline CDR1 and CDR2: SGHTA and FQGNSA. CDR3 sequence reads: CARKTVYNSNQPQHF. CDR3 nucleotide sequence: TGTGCCAGAAAAACAGTGTATAATAGCAATCAGCCCCAGCATTTT.